These 5 T cell receptor beta chains were all obtained from the same sample, sequenced in a study of T cells in Graves' hyperthyroidism and ophthalmopathy. TCR beta CDR3 regions were amplified from RNA. The HTBI primer set drove a first-round RT-PCR of the TCR CDR3. TCRdb re-derived calls from the multiplex PCR reads in MiXCR, one entry per CDR3 protein. The sample holds around 690,000 distinct CDR3 sequences; around 16% are singletons and the top ten take around 15%. The sample consisted of blood. The receptors were gathered from a man aged 45 to 65 with Graves' hyperthyroidism.

This clonotype was found many times. The chain carries TRBV7-8 and TRBJ2-7; 9 bases map to TRBD1. V was pared by 4 bases and J by 2 bases, with 9 bases of the junction left unmatched. This CDR3 has 16 residues. CDR1 and CDR2 from the germline V gene are SGHVS and FQNEAQ. The CDR3 region is CASSYGQGTVPYEQYF. CDR3 bases: TGTGCCAGCAGCTACGGACAGGGGACGGTACCCTACGAGCAGTACTTC.

This clonotype has at least ten counts. The rearrangement links TRBV24-1 to TRBJ1-2, with no clear D. The CDR3 covers 13 residues. Trimming left V 1 base short and J 6 bases short, with 8 bases between. Germline V gives CDR1 KGHDR, CDR2 SFDVKD. The CDR3 sequence is CATSDFKGNGYTF. The CDR3 DNA sequence: TGTGCCACCAGTGATTTTAAAGGGAATGGCTACACCTTC.

This clonotype was seen ten or more times. The chain carries TRBV7-2 and TRBJ2-1; no firm D call. Germline-derived CDR1 and CDR2 are SGHTA and FQGNSA. CDR3 length: 12 residues. V shed 0 bases and J shed 9 bases, with 6 bases lying between them. Written as DNA, the CDR3 is TGTGCCAGCAGCTTAGCGTGGGGTGAGCAGTTCTTC. Amino acid sequence: CASSLAWGEQFF.

This clonotype was detected a few times. In DNA form, the CDR3 reads TGTGCCAGTGGGGAATTTCAGGGGGCGTTTGGCGGCACTGAAGCTTTCTTT. Translated: CASGEFQGAFGGTEAFF. The chain recombines TRBV19 with TRBJ1-1, with TRBD1 matching over 8 bases. The germline V gene has CDR1 LNHDA and CDR2 SQIVND (reference sequence). With 8 bases clipped from V and 4 bases from J, the junction kept 18 bases outside the gene matches. CDR3 length: 17 residues.

This clonotype was detected a few times. The CDR3 is CASSLAVSDGYTF. The CDR3 DNA follows: TGCGCCAGCAGCTTGGCAGTGTCGGATGGCTACACCTTC. The chain joins TRBV5-1 to TRBJ1-2; unclear D gene. Germline V gene sequence: CDR1 SGHRS, CDR2 YFSETQ. The CDR3 loop spans 13 amino acids. The ends were cut back, 0 bases at V and 6 bases at J, with 9 bases in the middle.